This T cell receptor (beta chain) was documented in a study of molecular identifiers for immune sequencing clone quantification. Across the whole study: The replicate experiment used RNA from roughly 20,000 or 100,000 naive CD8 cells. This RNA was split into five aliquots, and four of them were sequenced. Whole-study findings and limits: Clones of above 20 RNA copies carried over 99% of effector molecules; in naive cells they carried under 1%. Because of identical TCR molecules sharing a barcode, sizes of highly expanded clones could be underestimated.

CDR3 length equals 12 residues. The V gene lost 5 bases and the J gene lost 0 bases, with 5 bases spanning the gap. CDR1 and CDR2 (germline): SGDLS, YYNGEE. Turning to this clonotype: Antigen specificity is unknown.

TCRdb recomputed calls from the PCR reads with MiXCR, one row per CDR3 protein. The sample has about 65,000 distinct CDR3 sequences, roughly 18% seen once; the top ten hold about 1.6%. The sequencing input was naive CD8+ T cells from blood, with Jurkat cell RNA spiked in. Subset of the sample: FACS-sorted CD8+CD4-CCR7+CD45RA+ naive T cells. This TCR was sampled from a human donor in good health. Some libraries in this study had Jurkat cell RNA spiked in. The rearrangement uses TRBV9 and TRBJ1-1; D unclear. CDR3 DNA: TGTGCCAGCAGGCTCCTGAACACTGAAGCTTTCTTT. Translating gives CASRLLNTEAFF.